The 26 T cell receptor beta chains listed next were all sequenced from one sample in a study of T cell clusters in autoimmune cytopenias (dated by TCRdb to the late 2010s). Per sample, around 230 ng of peripheral blood genomic DNA, 35,000 to 40,000 genome equivalents, was used for TRB amplification. For sequencing, an Illumina MiSeq was employed. TRB rearrangements were amplified by multiplex PCR using a touch-down protocol with TRB-A and TRB-B primer pools mixed in one tube. TCRdb reprocessed the reads and lists each CDR3 protein sequence as a single entry, with no DNA. The record for this sample contains over 5,500 distinct CDR3 sequences. Of the sample, around 4.8% falls within the top ten clones. These sequences were also reported in another study, on T cell repertoires in aging, cancer and after chemotherapy.

Sequencing was carried out using peripheral blood. Receptor source: a human donor in good health.

The chain carries TRBV11-2 and TRBJ2-7; with no DNA, the TCRdb D assignment of TRBD2 cannot be verified. Per the germline V gene, CDR1 is SGHAT and CDR2 is FQNNGV. The CDR3 is 15 residues long. The CDR3 spells CASSEPGLSGYEQYF.

The chain has TRBV5-5 and TRBJ1-5; as DNA is missing, the TRBD1 call by TCRdb cannot be tested. Per germline, CDR1 SGHKS and CDR2 YYEKEE (reference sequence). There are 16 residues in the CDR3. Here the CDR3 reads CASSLAGLGVEQPQHF.

By frequency, this clonotype registers medium-sized. The chain has TRBV11-1 and TRBJ1-3; there is no DNA to check the TCRdb D call of TRBD1. CDR3 length: 16 residues. The germline V gene encodes CDR1 SGHAT and CDR2 FQDESV (reference sequence). The CDR3 loop reads CASSSGPPFGGNTIYF.

The V call is TRBV12-3 or TRBV12-4, the J call TRBJ2-3; there is no DNA to check the TCRdb D call of TRBD2. The CDR3 covers 17 residues. The CDR3: CASNPPGLEARTDTQYF.

The V and J genes are TRBV4-3 and TRBJ2-3; the TCRdb D gene call, TRBD1, has no DNA to confirm it. Per germline, CDR1 LGHNA and CDR2 YSLEER. The length of the CDR3 is 18 residues. CDR3 loop: CASSHRTGGKIGTDTQYF.

The chain links TRBV4-2 to TRBJ2-3; the D call from TCRdb, TRBD1, cannot be confirmed without DNA. This CDR3 has 15 residues. Germline CDR1 is LGHNA and CDR2 is YNFKEQ. This CDR3 reads CASSQRGQGADTQYF.

This chain uses TRBV27 with TRBJ1-4; TCRdb indicates TRBD1, and absent DNA this call remains unverified. The germline V gene encodes CDR1 MNHEY and CDR2 SMNVEV (reference sequence). This CDR3 is built from 15 residues. The CDR3 spells CASRGGAATNEKLFF.

The chain uses TRBV18 and TRBJ2-3. The CDR3 has 14 amino acids. Germline V lookup: CDR1 KGHSH, CDR2 LQKENI. The CDR3 reads CASEQINGADTQYF.

This rearrangement joins TRBV19 to TRBJ2-2; TCRdb selects TRBD1, and the lack of DNA leaves this call unchecked. The CDR3 sequence is 14 residues long. The V gene's germline CDR1 is LNHDA and CDR2 SQIVND (reference sequence). This CDR3 is CASMTGGIPGELFF.

This sequence joins TRBV30 and TRBJ2-3; TCRdb returns TRBD2, unconfirmable since there is no DNA. In germline, CDR1 is GTSNPN, CDR2 SVGIG (reference sequence). CDR3 length: 15 amino acids. CDR3 region: CAWRGTSGLTDTQYF.

Considering frequency, this clonotype is medium-sized. V and J are TRBV5-4 and TRBJ2-6; checking the TCRdb D call of TRBD1 is not possible without DNA. Germline assignment: CDR1 SGHNT and CDR2 YYREEE (reference sequence). This CDR3 comprises 15 residues. Here the CDR3 reads CASSLTGAGANVLTF.

The V gene is TRBV5-1, the J gene TRBJ1-4. The CDR3 extends over 14 amino acids. Germline loops: CDR1 SGHRS, CDR2 YFSETQ. CDR3 residues: CASSQAATNEKLFF.

This clonotype is called medium-sized based on its frequency. The V call is TRBV28, the J call TRBJ2-3; lacking DNA, the TRBD1 call made by TCRdb goes unchecked. This CDR3 is built from 14 residues. Germline V lookup: CDR1 MDHEN, CDR2 SYDVKM. CDR3 loop: CASGGTGGTDTQYF.

The chain has TRBV5-4 and TRBJ2-7. This CDR3 contains 13 residues. The germline V gene encodes CDR1 SGHNT and CDR2 YYREEE (reference sequence). The CDR3 loop is CASSNWNLDEQYF.

This clonotype registers medium-sized by frequency. The V call is TRBV5-1, the J call TRBJ2-1; the D call from TCRdb, TRBD1, cannot be confirmed without DNA. The CDR3 consists of 17 residues. Germline-derived CDR1 and CDR2 are SGHRS and YFSETQ. This chain's CDR3 is CASSLYMGVTRGAEQFF.

This clonotype registers medium-sized (0.01 to 0.1%) by frequency. The V and J genes are TRBV18 and TRBJ1-2; the D gene TCRdb calls, TRBD1, cannot be checked with no DNA. Germline CDR1 KGHSH, CDR2 LQKENI. The CDR3 is 14 residues long. The CDR3 loop reads CASSPSGTDYGYTF.

The chain carries TRBV9 and TRBJ2-5. Germline V lookup: CDR1 SGDLS, CDR2 YYNGEE. The CDR3 is 15 amino acids. CDR3 residues: CASSVDRGDKETQYF.

The chain employs TRBV12-3 or TRBV12-4 and TRBJ2-7; lacking DNA, the TRBD1 call made by TCRdb goes unchecked. This CDR3 spans 14 amino acids. This chain's CDR3 is CASSLGGRLIEQYF.

The rearrangement links TRBV5-5 to TRBJ2-5. The germline gives CDR1 SGHKS, CDR2 YYEKEE (reference sequence). CDR3 size: 13 residues. CDR3 protein: CASSLGYQETQYF.

The chain combines TRBV4-3 with TRBJ2-5; TCRdb names TRBD1, which stays unverified in the absence of DNA. The CDR3 consists of 15 residues. CDR1 is LGHNA, CDR2 YSLEER, per germline. CDR3 residues: CASSQSQQGGETQYF.

The rearrangement joins TRBV11-2 to TRBJ1-6; the D call from TCRdb, TRBD1, cannot be confirmed without DNA. This CDR3 contains 13 residues. Germline assignment: CDR1 SGHAT and CDR2 FQNNGV. The CDR3 sequence is CAVLGQGNSPLHF.

The chain employs TRBV20-1 and TRBJ2-1; lacking DNA, the TRBD2 call made by TCRdb goes unchecked. Germline assignment: CDR1 DFQATT and CDR2 SNEGSKA (reference sequence). The CDR3 is 15 residues long. The CDR3 sequence is CSGWLAGEHYNEQFF.

The chain has TRBV24-1 and TRBJ2-7; TCRdb calls TRBD2, which cannot be checked without DNA. This CDR3 contains 15 residues. Per germline, CDR1 KGHDR and CDR2 SFDVKD. CDR3 region: CATSDLNGEGYEQYF.

The rearrangement joins TRBV6-1 to TRBJ2-6; TCRdb lists TRBD1, though no DNA is available to test this call. This CDR3 has 18 amino acids. Germline loops: CDR1 MNHNS, CDR2 SASEGT. The CDR3 sequence is CASSDPGQSSSGANVLTF.

V is TRBV6-2 or TRBV6-3 and J is TRBJ1-4; as DNA is missing, the TRBD1 call by TCRdb cannot be tested. Germline CDR1 is MNHEY and CDR2 is SVGEGT. The CDR3 has 12 amino acids. CDR3 in amino acids: CASTGFNEKLFF.

The chain carries TRBV5-1 and TRBJ2-3; TCRdb's D call, TRBD2, is unchecked because there is no DNA. This CDR3 has 15 residues. Per the germline V gene, CDR1 is SGHRS and CDR2 is YFSETQ. The CDR3 protein is CASRLGREREDTQYF.